This is a list of T cell receptor beta chains from one sample in a study of blood T cell repertoires in COVID-19. The assay was immunoSEQ multiplex PCR, and TCRdb's table has in-frame clones only and misses some. This table has some 300,000 clones, roughly 91% appearing once. Sequencing input: PBMCs or T cells enriched from blood (not recorded which). The receptors were sampled from a woman aged 45-59 years who had been exposed to COVID-19. The CDR3 runs from the conserved cysteine through the conserved F or W. The order of the fields is clone size, V gene, D gene, J gene, CDR3 DNA, CDR3 protein. A D gene is named only where the DNA matches it firmly. Expanded clones are given a class, and other clones once, few, many or no size at all.

NA	TRBV27	NA	TRBJ1-2	TGTGCCAGCAGCCGGGAGTATGGGGGGGGTGGCTACACCTTC	CASSREYGGGGYTF
NA	TRBV9	NA	TRBJ1-2	TGTGCCAGCAGCGCCCATACAGGGAACTATGGCTACACCTTC	CASSAHTGNYGYTF
NA	TRBV10-1	NA	TRBJ1-2	TGCGCCAGCAGTGAGCGGGGGGCGTTTGGCTACACCTTC	CASSERGAFGYTF
NA	TRBV2	TRBD2	TRBJ2-3	TGTGCCAGCAGTGGACTAGCGGGGGCGGCGGATACGCAGTATTTT	CASSGLAGAADTQYF
NA	TRBV11-3	NA	TRBJ2-3	TGTGCCAGCAGCTTCAGGGGGACTAGCACAGATACGCAGTATTTT	CASSFRGTSTDTQYF
once	TRBV4-1	NA	TRBJ2-3	TGCGCCAGCAGCCAAGATTTATGGCAGTCTAGCACAGATACGCAGTATTTT	CASSQDLWQSSTDTQYF
NA	TRBV28	TRBD1	TRBJ2-7	TGTGCCAGCAGTTTAACCGGGACAGGGACCTACGAGCAGTACTTC	CASSLTGTGTYEQYF
NA	TRBV7-9	NA	TRBJ1-5	TGTGCCAGCAGCTTAGATAGGACCGTGGGAGGGTTAGGACCCCAGCATTTT	CASSLDRTVGGLGPQHF
NA	TRBV11-3	TRBD2	TRBJ2-1	TGTGCCAGCAGCCCGGCGGGGGTAGCGCCCTACAATGAGCAGTTCTTC	CASSPAGVAPYNEQFF
NA	TRBV2	TRBD1	TRBJ1-6	TGTGCCAGCAGGGCCCGGACAGGGTTAGGGTCACCCCTCCACTTT	CASRARTGLGSPLHF
NA	TRBV19	TRBD1	TRBJ2-7	TGTGCCAGTAGTACAACAGGGGACAGCTCCTACGAGCAGTACTTC	CASSTTGDSSYEQYF
NA	TRBV7-9	NA	TRBJ2-6	TGTGCCAGCAGCTCCAGGCTCAGCTCTGGGGCCAACGTCCTGACTTTC	CASSSRLSSGANVLTF
NA	TRBV5-4	TRBD1	TRBJ2-7	TGTGCCAGCAGCTCCCTGCGACAGGGTATTTCCGAGCAGTACTTC	CASSSLRQGISEQYF
NA	TRBV19	NA	TRBJ1-1	TGTGCCAGTAGTTGGGTAGGAGGCACTGAAGCTTTCTTT	CASSWVGGTEAFF
NA	TRBV5-4	TRBD1	TRBJ2-2	TGTGCCAGCACCTCGGGACAGTCGAACACCGGGGAGCTGTTTTTT	CASTSGQSNTGELFF
NA	TRBV3-1/TRBV3-2	NA	TRBJ1-3	TGTGCCAGCAGCTCCGGCGGGGTTGGGAACACCATATATTTT	CASSSGGVGNTIYF
few	TRBV5-6	NA	TRBJ2-2	TGTGCCAGCAGCCGCGGACAGAAAAACACCGGGGAGCTGTTTTTT	CASSRGQKNTGELFF
NA	TRBV2	TRBD2	TRBJ2-7	TGTGCCAGCAGTGCACTAGCGTCCCTCTCCTACGAGCAGTACTTC	CASSALASLSYEQYF
NA	TRBV15	TRBD2	TRBJ2-3	TGTGCCACCAGCCCTCAAAGCGGGGGGGCCCCAGATACGCAGTATTTT	CATSPQSGGAPDTQYF
few	TRBV5-4	TRBD2	TRBJ2-2	TGTGCCAGCAGCTTAGCGGGGGGGTACAACACCGGGGAGCTGTTTTTT	CASSLAGGYNTGELFF
NA	TRBV6-5	NA	TRBJ1-2	TGTGCCAGCCGCTCCGGGACATATGGCTACACCTTC	CASRSGTYGYTF
NA	TRBV19	TRBD1	TRBJ2-5	TGTGCCAGTAGCCTAACAGGGGGCGCGTGGGAGACCCAGTACTTC	CASSLTGGAWETQYF
NA	TRBV9	NA	TRBJ2-1	TGTGCCAGCAGCACTCGCTACCATCTCAATGAGCAGTTCTTC	CASSTRYHLNEQFF
NA	TRBV7-2	TRBD2	TRBJ2-1	TGTGCCAGCAGACGTGCCGGGACTAGCACCCACAATGAGCAGTTCTTC	CASRRAGTSTHNEQFF
NA	TRBV5-1	TRBD1	TRBJ1-1	TGCGCCAGCGGACTGACAGGGGGCGCGGGCACTGAAGCTTTCTTT	CASGLTGGAGTEAFF
NA	TRBV5-1	TRBD1	TRBJ2-5	TGCGCCAGCAGCAAGGGACAGGGCCGAGAGACCCAGTACTTC	CASSKGQGRETQYF
NA	TRBV2	NA	TRBJ1-1	TGTGCCAGCAGTGAAAGGGCCAGGGTTGGGACTGAAGCTTTCTTT	CASSERARVGTEAFF
NA	TRBV24-1	TRBD2	TRBJ2-3	TGTGCCACCAGTGTCCCCCTAGCGGGCGGCACAGATACGCAGTATTTT	CATSVPLAGGTDTQYF
NA	TRBV2	NA	TRBJ2-2	TGTGCCAGCAGTGATTTGTCAGGGGATGGGAGCACCGGGGAGCTGTTTTTT	CASSDLSGDGSTGELFF
NA	TRBV7-9	TRBD1	TRBJ1-4	TGTGCCAGCAGCTTAGAGGTCAGCAGGGGGCCGTTGCAGAAACTGTTTTTT	CASSLEVSRGPLQKLFF
NA	TRBV28	NA	TRBJ1-2	TGTGCCAGCAGTTTGGCCAGGGGATATGGCTACACCTTC	CASSLARGYGYTF
NA	TRBV19	NA	TRBJ2-3	TGTGCCAGTAGTCCGGATGGACAGCTGACAGATACGCAGTATTTT	CASSPDGQLTDTQYF
NA	TRBV11-1	NA	TRBJ2-3	TGTGCCAGCAGCCTCAGCCGGGGTTTCGGCACAGATACGCAGTATTTT	CASSLSRGFGTDTQYF
NA	TRBV11-3	NA	TRBJ2-7	TGTGCCAGCAGCTCTACTCGGACATCCTACGAGCAGTACTTC	CASSSTRTSYEQYF
once	TRBV30	TRBD2	TRBJ2-7	TGTGCGACGGGGGGGTATACCGAGCAGTACTTC	CATGGYTEQYF
NA	TRBV20-1	TRBD1	TRBJ1-4	TGCAGTGCTAGTGGGACAGCGAGAGAAAAACTGTTTTTT	CSASGTAREKLFF